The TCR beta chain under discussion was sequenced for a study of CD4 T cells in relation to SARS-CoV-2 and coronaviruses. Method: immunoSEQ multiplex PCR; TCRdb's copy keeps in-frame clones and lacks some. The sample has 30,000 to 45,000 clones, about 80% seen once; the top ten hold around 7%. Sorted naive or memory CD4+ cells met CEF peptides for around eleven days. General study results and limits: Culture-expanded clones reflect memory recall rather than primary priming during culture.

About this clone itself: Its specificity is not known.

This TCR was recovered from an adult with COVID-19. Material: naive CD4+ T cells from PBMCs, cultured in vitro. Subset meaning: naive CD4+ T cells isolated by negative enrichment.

The CDR3 loop reads CAWSGLNAGETQYF. The CDR3 DNA is TGTGCCTGGAGCGGACTCAATGCAGGGGAGACCCAGTACTTC. This chain joins TRBV30 and TRBJ2-5; tentatively, D is TRBD1 or TRBD2 (5 bases each). The CDR3 is made up of 14 amino acids. V was cut by 3 bases and J by 5 bases, with 16 bases left in between. Germline V CDR1 and CDR2: GTSNPN, SVGIG (reference sequence).